This T cell receptor (beta chain) comes out of a study of a mutant IDH1 vaccine in newly diagnosed glioma. Study overall: Each patient was administered eight vaccinations, scheduled in weeks 1, 3, 5, 7, 11, 15, 19 and 23. The therapy given earlier, which was standard therapy, consisted of radiotherapy, temozolomide, or both, and most of the patients received both.

In regard to this clone: Its cognate antigen is unknown.

Some clones are missing from TCRdb's copy, which holds only in-frame ones; the method was immunoSEQ multiplex PCR. This sample has 35,000 to 40,000 clones; less than 90% occur once, and the top ten carry about 2.2%. Time point specified: week 11, during vaccination. In every dose of vaccine, 300 ug of mutant IDH1 20-mer peptide was given alongside topical imiquimod. The germline gives CDR1 KGHSH, CDR2 LQKENI. Unmatched junction bases numbered 6, after V lost 3 bases and J lost 2 bases. The CDR3 is 16 amino acids. The sample was PBMCs, taken from a glioma patient whose treatment included an IDH1 peptide vaccine. V is TRBV18 and J is TRBJ1-5, with TRBD1 identical over 8 bases. This TCR came from a man in his forties with glioma. CDR3: CASSPAGGSGNQPQHF. The CDR3 bases are TGTGCCAGCTCACCGGCAGGGGGCTCGGGCAATCAGCCCCAGCATTTT.